The sequence of this T cell receptor beta chain was determined in a study of cytomegalovirus exposure and HLA in healthy donors. Background on the study: The early release's HLA-typed donors yielded approximately 81 million unique TCRs.

The CDR3 length is 14 residues. A word on this clone: As yet, its antigen is unknown.

Study-wide points: CMV serostatus was the sole immune exposure data available. Some TCR beta chains (164 of them) were listed as cytomegalovirus-associated.

The PCR made use of 60 Vbeta and 13 Jbeta primers. Sequencing was performed with immunoSEQ multiplex PCR; in TCRdb, only in-frame clones are kept and a portion is missing. Seen here are around 160,000 clones, about two thirds observed once, and the top ten hold 1.5% to 2%. The sequenced sample consisted of PBMCs. The TCR originated in a young woman in good health and CMV-seronegative. The chain has TRBV1 and TRBJ2-1; the DNA was not used to check the table's D call, TRBD1. TRBV1 is tagged as a pseudogene. The CDR3 DNA follows: TGCACCAGCAACTCCCACCCGACAACGAACGAGCAGTTCTTC. Translated, it gives CTSNSHPTTNEQFF.